This T cell receptor beta chain was sequenced for a study of T-cell memory formation after mild COVID-19. Study-level findings and limits: Several responding clones turned up in pre-infection memory, indicating that cross-reactive memory may have taken part.

TCRdb processed the 5' RACE reads anew with MiXCR; each CDR3 protein has one entry. The sample lists some 320,000 distinct CDR3 sequences, roughly an eighth seen once, with about 21% in the top ten. Many counts were recorded for this clonotype. Its target is unknown. CDR3 length equals 15 residues. The germline CDR1 and CDR2 sequences are LGHNA and YSLEER. The ends lost 0 bases at V and 3 bases at J; junction bases unmatched: 3. Material for sequencing was PBMCs or a T cell subset sorted from them (not recorded which). The chain joins TRBV4-3 to TRBJ2-3, with 7 bases identical to TRBD1. This clonotype originated in a man younger than 35 who had mild COVID-19 (a few samples of this study predate the infection). Cell type and time point are not known. The CDR3 coding sequence is TGCGCCAGCAGCCAAGACGACAGGGCAACAGATACGCAGTATTTT. Translated: CASSQDDRATDTQYF.